This T cell receptor (beta chain) was retrieved from a study of shared clonotypes between healthy human individuals (dated by TCRdb to 2018 to 2020). Background on the whole study: The cohort comprised a couple of women and a few men aged 18 to 49 years. For each donor, CD4 naive and CD4 memory were each given three plates, CD8 naive was given two plates, and CD8 memory was given one plate. To estimate repertoire size and how much clonotype sharing occurs between individuals, the study deeply sequenced the blood TCR repertoires of five healthy adults. Libraries were prepared and TCR repertoires were sequenced by different laboratories using diverse techniques, in order to increase sequencing depth and limit assay-specific biases. Leukapheresis yielded between about 0.9 and 8.9 billion PBMCs per donor. What the authors observed across the whole study: Because the study included a small number of donors, the genetic and exposure-history diversity represented was limited. Only blood was sampled, and tissue TCR repertoires likely differ from those in blood. Around 5.4% of naive CD4, around 3.6% of naive CD8, around 2.3% of memory CD4, and less than 0.45% of memory CD8 clonotypes were shared across a few donors. Pairwise subsampling led to the expectation that sequencing depth would affect the degree of clonotype sharing among donors. Naive subsets generally had larger estimated clonotype richness than memory subsets. Compared with non-shared clonotypes, the clonotypes found in all four sorted-subset donors had higher generation probabilities. Incomplete sequencing was indicated by rarefaction of sorted-subset datasets, despite the large sequencing depth.

As concerns this clone: Its antigen remains unidentified. Base qualities are not recorded, but no much larger clone differs from it by a single base.

The donors were healthy, HIV-negative adults who had no recently reported acute infections or vaccinations. Only Caucasian adults living in Nashville, Tennessee, USA were represented among the donors. CD4+ T cells were enriched through magnetic negative selection, after which naive cells were positively selected on CD45RA and the remaining negative fraction served as the memory subset. Blood was collected by leukapheresis, and PBMCs were isolated by Ficoll-Histopaque density gradient centrifugation and then cryopreserved in liquid nitrogen vapor phase. Purity and quantity of every magnetically sorted T cell population were checked by analytical flow cytometry. Each sorted fraction had its genomic DNA isolated and then quantified by UV absorbance on a Nanodrop 2000c. Using the deep immunoSEQ assay, TCR CDR3 regions were amplified from genomic DNA by multiplex PCR. Genomic DNA extracted from each cell subset was distributed evenly over all wells of several immunoSEQ 96-well plates, and each plate served as one replicate. For sorted subsets, around 200 ng genomic DNA, equal to about 30,000 T cell genomes, was loaded into each replicate PCR. The purified libraries were quantified using a Qubit 3.0 fluorometer, sized with a Bioanalyzer 2100, and then quantified again using the KAPA Library Quantification kit. Each immunoSEQ 96-well plate was sequenced on its own single-read 150-cycle Illumina NextSeq 550 flow cell. The original pipeline was this. Because the immunoSEQ output included only junctional sequences and no quality scores, the filtering could not be the same as the filtering used for full-length reads. To assign V/J genes and CDR3, sequences were annotated using PyIR, a Python wrapper for IgBLAST v1.9, with IMGT germline references. Reads with weak V/J assignments (E-value above 1e-6), missing CDR3, stop codons, out-of-frame junctions, or ambiguous translated residues were removed. V3J clonotypes were defined by identical inferred V gene, J gene, and CDR3 amino acid sequence. To compute the percentage overlap between repertoires, the number of shared unique clonotypes was divided by the size of the smaller repertoire. RTK rarefaction, the Chao1 estimator, and Recon v2.1 estimates of unobserved clonotypes were used to assess repertoire richness. OLGA was used to compute generation probabilities for all TCRbeta clonotypes that the gDNA method yielded from several donors. TCRdb stores this immuneACCESS table with in-frame sequences only. Part of the clones is absent; in the studies checked, under half of the shortfall reflects unresolved V genes, and no reason is known for the rest. The V and J calls and the clone size are those of that table, but D and trimming were determined from the DNA. Counted in this sample were 900,000 to 1,200,000 clones; approximately 80% of them appeared once. The leading ten clones occupy 0.55% to 0.7% of the sample.

Relative to germline, V is 8 bases shorter and J is 1 base shorter, with 11 bases between their ends. From cysteine to phenylalanine, the CDR3 is 13 amino acids long. The retained sequence is limited to the CDR3, 39 bases, with the frame set at the first base. From a lookup of the germline V gene, CDR1 and CDR2 are SNHLY and FYNNEI. This receptor chain uses TRBV2 and TRBJ1-1; TRBD1 is possibly the D segment (6 matching bases). The clonotype was recovered from a man aged 18-30 years in good health. Some clones in this sample may be carry-over from other donors' samples. The sample taken for sequencing was memory CD4+ T cells from PBMCs. This specimen's cell subset or site label, interpreted: CD45RA-negative fraction. In nucleotide form, the sequence is TGTGCCAGCGGGGGCTTAGAGAACACTGAAGCTTTCTTT. The encoded protein is CASGGLENTEAFF.